The 20 T cell receptor beta chains given below trace back to one sample, sequenced in a study of OX40 agonist ivuxolimab in advanced cancers. Repertoires were generated with immunoSEQ multiplex PCR, while TCRdb's copy carries only in-frame clones and drops some. The sample carries 65,000 to 70,000 clones, over 75% recorded once. Sequencing was performed on CD4+ or CD8+ T cells sorted from blood, taken in a trial of the OX40 agonist ivuxolimab. Receptor source: an adult with an advanced solid tumor such as melanoma, head and neck, liver or kidney cancer.

The rearrangement links TRBV9 to TRBJ2-3; 10 bases match TRBD1. Germline CDR1 SGDLS, CDR2 YYNGEE. The ends lost 4 bases at V and 4 bases at J; junction bases unmatched: 3. The CDR3 totals 14 residues. The DNA of the CDR3 is TGTGCCAGCAGCCCAGGACAGGGGGCAGATACGCAGTATTTT. Residues: CASSPGQGADTQYF.

The chain couples TRBV11-2 to TRBJ2-5, with a possible D match to TRBD1 (6 bases). Trimming took 3 bases from V and 2 from J, leaving 7 bases between them. Germline CDR1 SGHAT, CDR2 FQNNGV. The CDR3 is made up of 13 amino acids. The CDR3 reads CASSFGQQETQYF. For the CDR3, the DNA is TGTGCCAGCAGCTTCGGACAGCAAGAGACCCAGTACTTC.

V is TRBV6-1 and J is TRBJ1-1; a possible D gene is TRBD1 (5 bases). This CDR3 is built from 12 residues. The V end lost 6 bases, the J end lost 4 bases, and 9 bases lay between the germline ends. Looked up from germline, CDR1 is MNHNS and CDR2 is SASEGT. The CDR3 loop is CASRAGSTEAFF. The CDR3 DNA is TGTGCCAGCAGGGCAGGGAGCACTGAAGCTTTCTTT.

This rearrangement joins TRBV27 to TRBJ1-3, with a weak D call TRBD1 (6 bases). CDR1 MNHEY and CDR2 SMNVEV come from the germline V gene (reference sequence). The CDR3 runs 14 residues. V shed 5 bases and J shed 3 bases, with 11 bases lying between them. This chain's CDR3 is CASSPYRVGNTIYF. In DNA form, the CDR3 reads TGTGCCAGCAGTCCCTACAGGGTTGGAAACACCATATATTTT.

This clone is labeled as medium-sized. The V call is TRBV6-1, the J call TRBJ1-2; D possibly corresponds to TRBD1 (5 bases). Germline V CDR1 and CDR2: MNHNS, SASEGT. The V and J ends lost 6 bases and 4 bases respectively, with 12 bases between them. This CDR3 contains 13 residues. The CDR3, as DNA: TGTGCCAGCAGAAACCCCAGGGCCTATGGCTACACCTTC. It translates to CASRNPRAYGYTF.

The chain is built from TRBV6-4 and TRBJ2-3; 10 bases agree with TRBD2. The CDR3 spans 14 residues. Germline V gene sequence: CDR1 MRHNA, CDR2 SNTAGT. V was pared by 3 bases and J by 7 bases, with 4 bases of the junction left unmatched. The CDR3 protein is CASSEAGGPYTQYF. CDR3 DNA sequence: TGTGCCAGCAGTGAAGCGGGGGGGCCATATACGCAGTATTTT.

The V gene is TRBV18, the J gene TRBJ1-2; 8 nucleotides match TRBD1. Per germline, CDR1 KGHSH and CDR2 LQKENI. Unmatched junction bases numbered 9, after V lost 3 bases and J lost 6 bases. CDR3 length: 15 amino acids. CDR3 bases: TGTGCCAGCTCACCTGCGCAGGGGGCGAAGGATGGCTACACCTTC. Translating it yields CASSPAQGAKDGYTF.

The chain links TRBV7-6 to TRBJ2-3; a weak D match, TRBD2 (5 bases). Germline V CDR1 and CDR2: SGHVS, FNYEAQ. The CDR3 is made up of 15 amino acids. Trimming removed 5 bases from V and 0 bases from J, with 12 bases in between. The CDR3 reads CASSLSGSSTDTQYF. The CDR3 nucleotides are TGTGCCAGCAGCCTAAGCGGTTCTAGCACAGATACGCAGTATTTT.

J is TRBJ2-7 and V is TRBV15; 10 nucleotides line up with TRBD2. Germline CDR1 and CDR2: LNHNV and YYDKDF (reference sequence). The CDR3 runs 16 residues. Germline trimming cut 1 base from V and 0 bases from J; bases unmatched to any gene: 3. CDR3 amino acids: CATSRVSGGSSYEQYF. DNA for the CDR3: TGTGCCACCAGCAGAGTTAGCGGGGGGAGCTCCTACGAGCAGTACTTC.

The genes are TRBV18 and TRBJ1-6, with no clear D. The V gene's germline CDR1 is KGHSH and CDR2 LQKENI. This CDR3 comprises 15 residues. The V gene lost 2 bases and the J gene lost 8 bases, with 13 bases spanning the gap. The chain's CDR3 is CASSPDKSRDSPLHF. DNA for the CDR3: TGTGCCAGCTCACCAGATAAATCGCGGGATTCACCCCTCCACTTT.

The genes are TRBV7-2 and TRBJ2-1, with 11 bases identical to TRBD2. The germline V gene encodes CDR1 SGHTA and CDR2 FQGNSA. The ends lost 5 bases at V and 9 bases at J; junction bases unmatched: 9. CDR3 length: 15 residues. The DNA for the CDR3 is TGTGCCAGCAGCGTAATTAGCGGGGGGGCCGGTGAGCAGTTCTTC. Translated: CASSVISGGAGEQFF.

The rearrangement links TRBV6-5 to TRBJ2-1; TRBD2 agrees at 8 bases. The CDR3 extends over 15 amino acids. Germline V gives CDR1 MNHEY, CDR2 SVGAGI. With V trimmed by 2 bases and J by 6 bases, 6 bases remained unmatched. The CDR3 loop reads CASSYRAGAINEQFF. The CDR3 coding sequence is TGTGCCAGCAGTTACCGAGCGGGGGCGATCAATGAGCAGTTCTTC.

V usage is TRBV30 and J usage is TRBJ2-6; 9 positions match TRBD1. Unmatched junction bases numbered 14, after V lost 4 bases and J lost 1 base. From germline, CDR1 is GTSNPN and CDR2 SVGIG (reference sequence). CDR3 size: 19 residues. The CDR3 reads CAWTDSGTGLSSGANVLTF. The CDR3 bases are TGTGCCTGGACGGATTCCGGGACAGGGTTATCTTCTGGGGCCAACGTCCTGACTTTC.

The gene calls are TRBV5-1 and TRBJ1-1; possibly TRBD1 for D (6 bases). The CDR3 has 13 residues. Trimming stripped 9 bases from V and 0 bases from J, with 12 bases between. The germline gives CDR1 SGHRS, CDR2 YFSETQ. CDR3 region: CATQTGLNTEAFF. CDR3 nucleotide sequence: TGCGCCACCCAAACAGGGTTGAACACTGAAGCTTTCTTT.

The rearrangement uses TRBV19 and TRBJ1-2; D possibly corresponds to TRBD1 (6 bases). CDR1 is LNHDA, CDR2 SQIVND, per germline (reference sequence). The CDR3 contains 14 residues. V was trimmed by 1 base and J by 7 bases, leaving 13 bases between them. The CDR3 spells CASSIGYRESGYTF. CDR3 nucleotide sequence: TGTGCCAGTAGTATAGGGTACAGGGAGTCTGGCTACACCTTC.

J is TRBJ2-3 and V is TRBV12-5; 11 bases line up with TRBD1. Germline V lookup: CDR1 LGHNT, CDR2 FRNRAP. The CDR3 spans 15 residues. The V and J ends lost 6 bases and 6 bases, in that order; junction bases with no gene match: 8. The DNA for the CDR3 is TGTGCTAGTGGAAAAGGGGACAGGGGGTATGATACGCAGTATTTT. This sequence encodes CASGKGDRGYDTQYF.

This chain joins TRBV7-9 and TRBJ2-3, with TRBD2 matching over 10 bases. The V and J ends lost 3 bases and 2 bases, in that order; junction bases with no gene match: 5. Germline CDR1 is SEHNR and CDR2 is FQNEAQ (reference sequence). The CDR3 has 16 residues. This chain's CDR3 is CASSLVTSGATDTQYF. DNA of the CDR3: TGTGCCAGCAGCTTGGTAACTAGCGGGGCCACAGATACGCAGTATTTT.

The CDR3 DNA reads as TGTGCCAGCAGAGATTACCGGGACCAAGAGACCCAGTACTTC. Protein product: CASRDYRDQETQYF. This sequence joins TRBV6-1 and TRBJ2-5; D gene uncertain. Trimming took off 6 bases at V and 0 bases at J, with 11 bases between the two ends. Per germline, CDR1 MNHNS and CDR2 SASEGT. The CDR3 consists of 14 residues.

The chain is built from TRBV9 and TRBJ2-3; 11 nucleotides match TRBD2. The CDR3 is 17 amino acids. Losses at the gene ends were 0 bases for V and 0 bases for J; bases not matched to a gene: 3. The V gene's germline CDR1 is SGDLS and CDR2 YYNGEE. CDR3: CASSVGLAGISTDTQYF. DNA for the CDR3: TGTGCCAGCAGCGTAGGACTAGCGGGGATCAGCACAGATACGCAGTATTTT.

The genes are TRBV5-1 and TRBJ2-6; 12 bases are shared with TRBD1. The CDR3 is made up of 19 amino acids. The V segment lost 1 base and the J segment 2 bases; nucleotides outside the gene matches: 7. Germline loops: CDR1 SGHRS, CDR2 YFSETQ. CDR3: CASSLNFGTGGTGANVLTF. The CDR3 nucleotides are TGCGCCAGCAGCTTGAACTTCGGGACAGGGGGCACTGGGGCCAACGTCCTGACTTTC.